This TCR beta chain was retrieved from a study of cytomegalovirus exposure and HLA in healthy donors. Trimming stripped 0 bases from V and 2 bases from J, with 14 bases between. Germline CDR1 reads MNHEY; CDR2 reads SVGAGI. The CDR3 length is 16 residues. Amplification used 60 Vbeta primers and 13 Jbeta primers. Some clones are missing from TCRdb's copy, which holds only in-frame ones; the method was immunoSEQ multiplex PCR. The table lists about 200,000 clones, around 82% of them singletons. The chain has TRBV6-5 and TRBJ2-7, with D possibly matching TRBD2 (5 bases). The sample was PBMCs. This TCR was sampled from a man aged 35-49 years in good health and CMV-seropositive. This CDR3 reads CASSYSISLRAYEQYF. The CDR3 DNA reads TGTGCCAGCAGTTACTCGATAAGTCTGCGGGCCTACGAGCAGTACTTC.